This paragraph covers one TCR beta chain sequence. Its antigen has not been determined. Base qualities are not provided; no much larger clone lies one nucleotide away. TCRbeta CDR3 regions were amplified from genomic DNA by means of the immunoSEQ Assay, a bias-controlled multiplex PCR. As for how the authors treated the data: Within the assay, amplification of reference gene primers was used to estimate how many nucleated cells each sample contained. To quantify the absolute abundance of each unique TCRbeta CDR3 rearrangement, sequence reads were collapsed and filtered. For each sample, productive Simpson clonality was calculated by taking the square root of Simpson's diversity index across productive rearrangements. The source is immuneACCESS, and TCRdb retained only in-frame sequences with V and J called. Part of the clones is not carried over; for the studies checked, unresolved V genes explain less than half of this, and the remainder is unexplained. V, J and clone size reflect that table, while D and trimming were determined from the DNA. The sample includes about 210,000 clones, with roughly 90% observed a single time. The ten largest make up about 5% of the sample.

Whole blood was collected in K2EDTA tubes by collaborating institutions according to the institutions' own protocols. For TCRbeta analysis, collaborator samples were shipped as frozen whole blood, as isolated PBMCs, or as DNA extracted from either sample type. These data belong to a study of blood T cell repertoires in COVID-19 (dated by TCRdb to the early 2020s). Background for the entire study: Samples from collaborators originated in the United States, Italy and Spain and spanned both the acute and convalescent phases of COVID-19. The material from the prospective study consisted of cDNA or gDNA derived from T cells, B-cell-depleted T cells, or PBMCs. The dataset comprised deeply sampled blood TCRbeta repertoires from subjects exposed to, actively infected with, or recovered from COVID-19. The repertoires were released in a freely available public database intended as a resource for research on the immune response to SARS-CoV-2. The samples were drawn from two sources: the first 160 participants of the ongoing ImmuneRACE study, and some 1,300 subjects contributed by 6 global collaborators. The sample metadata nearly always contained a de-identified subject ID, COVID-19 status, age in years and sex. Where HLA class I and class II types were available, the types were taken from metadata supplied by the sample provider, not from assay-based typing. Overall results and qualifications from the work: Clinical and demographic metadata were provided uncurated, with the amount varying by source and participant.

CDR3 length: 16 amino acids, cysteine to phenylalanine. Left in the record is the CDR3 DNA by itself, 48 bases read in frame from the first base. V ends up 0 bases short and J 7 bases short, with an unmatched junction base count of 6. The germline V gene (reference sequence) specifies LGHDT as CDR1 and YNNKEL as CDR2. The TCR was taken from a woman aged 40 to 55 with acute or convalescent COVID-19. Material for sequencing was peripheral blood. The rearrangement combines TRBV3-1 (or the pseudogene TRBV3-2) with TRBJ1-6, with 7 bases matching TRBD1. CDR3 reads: CASSQEGGGLNSPLHF. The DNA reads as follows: TGTGCCAGCAGCCAAGAAGGAGGGGGCTTAAATTCACCCCTCCACTTT.